Listed below are T cell receptor beta chains from one sample, sequenced in a study of breast tumors, draining lymph nodes, adjacent tissues. TCRdb re-analysed the multiplex PCR reads in MiXCR, keeping a single row per CDR3 protein. Among some 120,000 distinct CDR3 sequences listed, over 20% were seen once. Sequencing used axillary lymph node tissue. Receptors originate from a female donor with breast cancer. Some clones in this sample may be carry-over from other donors' samples. The CDR3 runs from the conserved cysteine through the conserved F or W. Fields, in order: J gene, D gene, V gene, clone size, CDR3 protein, CDR3 DNA. A D gene is named only where the DNA matches it firmly. Some rows mark clone size as missing; the rest say once, few, many or name a class of expanded clone.

J: TRBJ2-3; D: NA; V: TRBV4-2; size: many; CDR3: CASSQDLAVAGRWTQYF; DNA: TGTGCCAGCAGCCAAGATCTGGCCGTTGCGGGAAGATGGACGCAGTATTTT
J: TRBJ2-3; D: NA; V: TRBV29-1; size: many; CDR3: CSAEAQGITDTQYF; DNA: TGCAGCGCCGAGGCCCAGGGAATCACAGATACGCAGTATTTT
J: TRBJ2-7; D: TRBD1; V: TRBV9; size: many; CDR3: CASSAGQGFYEQYF; DNA: TGTGCCAGCAGCGCGGGACAGGGGTTCTACGAGCAGTACTTC
J: TRBJ2-1; D: TRBD2; V: TRBV29-1; size: many; CDR3: CSAAGTRGSDEQFF; DNA: TGCAGCGCTGCCGGGACTAGGGGATCGGATGAGCAGTTCTTC
J: TRBJ1-2; D: NA; V: TRBV12-5; size: many; CDR3: CASGPGTDGYGYTF; DNA: TGTGCTAGTGGCCCCGGGACCGATGGCTATGGCTACACCTTC
J: TRBJ2-1; D: TRBD2; V: TRBV19; size: many; CDR3: CASSISRAGVQFF; DNA: TGTGCCAGTAGTATATCCAGGGCGGGGGTGCAGTTCTTC
J: TRBJ2-1; D: TRBD2; V: TRBV20-1; size: many; CDR3: CSAAGTTPYNEQFF; DNA: TGCAGTGCTGCCGGGACTACGCCTTACAATGAGCAGTTCTTC
J: TRBJ1-4; D: NA; V: TRBV11-2; size: many; CDR3: CASSPAGAINEKLFF; DNA: TGTGCCAGCAGCCCTGCGGGGGCGATTAATGAAAAACTGTTTTTT
J: TRBJ2-5; D: NA; V: TRBV11-3; size: many; CDR3: CASSGESETQYF; DNA: TGTGCCAGCAGCGGGGAATCGGAGACCCAGTACTTC
J: TRBJ2-7; D: NA; V: TRBV5-4; size: NA; CDR3: CASSLEAGGEQCF; DNA: TGTGCCAGCAGCTTGGAGGCGGGCGGCGAGCAGTGCTTC
J: TRBJ2-5; D: NA; V: TRBV5-1; size: many; CDR3: CASSYDSETQYF; DNA: TGCGCCAGCAGCTACGATTCAGAGACCCAGTACTTC
J: TRBJ2-7; D: NA; V: TRBV7-2; size: many; CDR3: CASSPHTRLRYEQYF; DNA: TGTGCCAGCAGCCCCCACACAAGACTGAGATACGAGCAGTACTTC
J: TRBJ2-2; D: TRBD1; V: TRBV19; size: few; CDR3: CASSSPTGGGNTGELFF; DNA: TGTGCCAGTAGTTCTCCGACAGGGGGTGGGAACACCGGGGAGCTGTTTTTT
J: TRBJ2-7; D: TRBD1; V: TRBV20-1; size: many; CDR3: CSARAGTGRYEQYF; DNA: TGCAGTGCTAGAGCCGGGACAGGGAGGTACGAGCAGTACTTC
J: TRBJ2-3; D: TRBD2; V: TRBV5-8; size: many; CDR3: CASSPLRLAASTDTQYF; DNA: TGTGCCAGCAGCCCCCTGCGACTAGCGGCTAGCACAGATACGCAGTATTTT
J: TRBJ2-3; D: TRBD1; V: TRBV24-1; size: many; CDR3: CATSDRRGRGTDTQYF; DNA: TGTGCCACCAGTGATCGCAGGGGGCGCGGCACAGATACGCAGTATTTT
J: TRBJ2-7; D: NA; V: TRBV3-1; size: many; CDR3: CASSQDLGLPYEQYF; DNA: TGTGCCAGCAGCCAAGATCTGGGTTTGCCCTACGAGCAGTACTTC
J: TRBJ2-7; D: NA; V: TRBV20-1; size: many; CDR3: CSASLPLGSSYEQYF; DNA: TGCAGTGCTAGTCTCCCGTTGGGCAGCTCCTACGAGCAGTACTTC
J: TRBJ1-5; D: TRBD1; V: TRBV6-1; size: many; CDR3: CASSEPPWNRGIRPYQPQHF; DNA: TGTGCCAGCAGCGAACCACCATGGAACAGGGGTATCCGCCCATATCAGCCCCAGCATTTT
J: TRBJ2-2; D: TRBD2; V: TRBV3-1; size: NA; CDR3: CASSQATSAGELFF; DNA: TGTGCCAGCAGCCAAGCGACTAGCGCCGGGGAGCTGTTTTTT
J: TRBJ1-2; D: NA; V: TRBV10-1; size: many; CDR3: CASSEIDSGQLYTF; DNA: TGCGCCAGCAGTGAAATTGATTCGGGGCAGCTGTACACCTTC
J: TRBJ2-2; D: NA; V: TRBV18; size: NA; CDR3: CASSPGDGAGELFF; DNA: TGTGCCAGCTCACCGGGGGACGGGGCCGGGGAGCTGTTTTTT
J: TRBJ1-2; D: NA; V: TRBV6-5; size: many; CDR3: CASSTGLGYGYTF; DNA: TGTGCCAGCAGTACCGGGTTGGGCTATGGCTACACCTTC
J: TRBJ2-7; D: TRBD2; V: TRBV9; size: many; CDR3: CASSKGGNSYEQYF; DNA: TGTGCCAGCAGCAAGGGAGGGAACTCCTACGAGCAGTACTTC
J: TRBJ2-3; D: NA; V: TRBV11-2; size: many; CDR3: CASSFQGTDTQYF; DNA: TGTGCCAGCAGCTTCCAAGGCACAGATACGCAGTATTTT
J: TRBJ2-7; D: NA; V: TRBV29-1; size: many; CDR3: CSVFALYEQYF; DNA: TGCAGCGTTTTTGCCCTCTACGAGCAGTACTTC
J: TRBJ2-1; D: NA; V: TRBV6-4; size: many; CDR3: CASSDIPGFEQFF; DNA: TGTGCCAGCAGTGACATTCCAGGGTTTGAGCAGTTCTTC
J: TRBJ1-3; D: NA; V: TRBV6-6; size: few; CDR3: CASSYKSGSGNTIYF; DNA: TGTGCCAGCAGTTATAAGTCCGGCTCTGGAAACACCATATATTTT
J: TRBJ2-5; D: NA; V: TRBV4-1; size: many; CDR3: CASSQEGGQETQYF; DNA: TGCGCCAGCAGCCAAGAGGGGGGCCAAGAGACCCAGTACTTC
J: TRBJ1-5; D: NA; V: TRBV20-1; size: many; CDR3: CSARAQLSNQPQHF; DNA: TGCAGTGCTAGAGCTCAGCTTAGCAATCAGCCCCAGCATTTT
J: TRBJ2-5; D: TRBD2; V: TRBV20-1; size: many; CDR3: CSAQIRRLAGPTFPDQETQYF; DNA: TGCAGTGCTCAAATACGCCGACTAGCGGGGCCTACGTTCCCCGATCAAGAGACCCAGTACTTC
J: TRBJ1-3; D: NA; V: TRBV6-1; size: NA; CDR3: CASNRLFSGNTIYF; DNA: TGTGCCAGCAACCGACTGTTCTCTGGAAACACCATATATTTT
J: TRBJ2-1; D: NA; V: TRBV4-1; size: many; CDR3: CASSQDLDNEQFF; DNA: TGCGCCAGCAGCCAAGATTTGGACAATGAGCAGTTCTTC
J: TRBJ1-3; D: NA; V: TRBV5-1; size: NA; CDR3: CASRRGVGDAGNTIYF; DNA: TGCGCCAGCAGGCGTGGGGTCGGGGACGCTGGAAACACCATATATTTT
J: TRBJ2-5; D: NA; V: TRBV28; size: NA; CDR3: CASHREETQYF; DNA: TGTGCCAGTCACAGGGAAGAGACCCAGTACTTC
J: TRBJ2-7; D: NA; V: TRBV20-1; size: many; CDR3: CSADSYEQYF; DNA: TGCAGTGCTGACAGTTACGAGCAGTACTTC
J: TRBJ2-3; D: NA; V: TRBV19; size: many; CDR3: CASSEGLDTDTQYF; DNA: TGTGCCAGTAGTGAAGGTTTGGACACAGATACGCAGTATTTT
J: TRBJ1-6; D: NA; V: TRBV27; size: many; CDR3: CASRRQNSPLHF; DNA: TGTGCCAGCCGCAGACAGAACTCACCCCTCCACTTT
J: TRBJ2-6; D: NA; V: TRBV3-1; size: few; CDR3: CASSFAAGGANVLTF; DNA: TGTGCCAGCAGCTTTGCGGCGGGGGGGGCCAACGTCCTGACTTTC
J: TRBJ2-7; D: NA; V: TRBV14; size: many; CDR3: CASRRRGLDEQYF; DNA: TGTGCCAGCAGAAGGAGGGGGTTGGACGAGCAGTACTTC
J: TRBJ2-3; D: TRBD2; V: TRBV6-6; size: many; CDR3: CASSYERELADTQYF; DNA: TGTGCCAGCAGTTACGAGCGGGAGTTGGCAGATACGCAGTATTTT
J: TRBJ1-2; D: TRBD1; V: TRBV6-5; size: many; CDR3: CASRPDRVHYGYTF; DNA: TGTGCCAGCAGACCCGACAGGGTCCACTATGGCTACACCTTC
J: TRBJ1-1; D: TRBD1; V: TRBV7-2; size: NA; CDR3: CASSRTQGAEAFF; DNA: TGTGCCAGCAGCCGGACACAGGGGGCTGAAGCTTTCTTT
J: TRBJ1-2; D: TRBD1; V: TRBV6-6; size: many; CDR3: CASIRGQGVDGYTF; DNA: TGTGCCAGCATTAGAGGACAGGGGGTGGATGGCTACACCTTC
J: TRBJ2-1; D: NA; V: TRBV6-6; size: many; CDR3: CASSFAGALGEQFF; DNA: TGTGCCAGCAGTTTTGCGGGCGCACTCGGGGAGCAGTTCTTC
J: TRBJ2-7; D: TRBD1; V: TRBV4-1; size: many; CDR3: CASSPGQVNSYEQYF; DNA: TGCGCCAGCAGCCCTGGACAGGTCAACTCCTACGAGCAGTACTTC
J: TRBJ1-2; D: TRBD1; V: TRBV20-1; size: many; CDR3: CSARDLVTGVYGYTF; DNA: TGCAGTGCTAGAGATCTCGTGACAGGGGTATATGGCTACACCTTC
J: TRBJ2-1; D: TRBD2; V: TRBV20-1; size: many; CDR3: CSAPPGLAVNRGEQFF; DNA: TGCAGTGCACCACCGGGGCTAGCGGTTAACCGTGGTGAGCAGTTCTTC